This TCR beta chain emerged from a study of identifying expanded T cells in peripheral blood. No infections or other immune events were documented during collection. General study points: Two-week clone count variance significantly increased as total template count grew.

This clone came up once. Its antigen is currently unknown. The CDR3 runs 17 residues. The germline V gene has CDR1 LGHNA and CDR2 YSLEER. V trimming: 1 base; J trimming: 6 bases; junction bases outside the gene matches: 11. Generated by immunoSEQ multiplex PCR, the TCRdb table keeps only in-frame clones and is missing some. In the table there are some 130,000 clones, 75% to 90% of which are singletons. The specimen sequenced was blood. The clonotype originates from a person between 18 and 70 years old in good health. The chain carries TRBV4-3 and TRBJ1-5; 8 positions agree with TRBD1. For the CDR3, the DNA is TGCGCCAGCAGCCAAGCACTCATTTCAGGGGGCGGTCAGCCCCAGCATTTT. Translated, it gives CASSQALISGGGQPQHF.